The rows below give T cell receptor beta chains drawn from one sample of a study of T cells after posttransplantation cyclophosphamide. Sequencing was performed with immunoSEQ multiplex PCR; in TCRdb, only in-frame clones are kept and a portion is missing. The data show about 12,000 clones, with none appearing a single time. Sequencing was performed on PBMCs. The origin of the receptors is a woman between 40 and 55 years old in good health, CMV-negative, and a related stem cell transplant donor. The CDR3 runs from the conserved cysteine through the conserved F or W.

v_gene: TRBV7-3; CDR3aa: CASSPMRSETQYF
v_gene: TRBV7-9; CDR3aa: CASSSSTGGLNTEAFF
v_gene: TRBV2; CDR3aa: CVWGGRAETQYF
v_gene: TRBV7-2; CDR3aa: CASSLGHSGEQFF
v_gene: TRBV7-9; CDR3aa: CASSFTGRDGYTF
v_gene: TRBV7-2; CDR3aa: CASSLPRNYGYTF
v_gene: TRBV12-3/TRBV12-4; CDR3aa: CASSWAGGAETQYF
v_gene: TRBV5-5; CDR3aa: CASSLVTGGGARETQYF
v_gene: TRBV6-5; CDR3aa: CASSSPTSPYEQYF
v_gene: TRBV4-3; CDR3aa: CASSHYSTGFDLNDEQFF
v_gene: TRBV5-1; CDR3aa: CASSPWTGVNQPQHF
v_gene: TRBV6-5; CDR3aa: CASSYGTGAGNTIYF
v_gene: TRBV7-2; CDR3aa: CASTERPGNTIYF
v_gene: TRBV12-3/TRBV12-4; CDR3aa: CASSYAGTYQETQYF
v_gene: TRBV7-8; CDR3aa: CASSLARYRANSNQPQHF
v_gene: TRBV7-2; CDR3aa: CASSPYVGARDTQYF
v_gene: TRBV19; CDR3aa: CASNQGKGYTF
v_gene: TRBV29-1; CDR3aa: CSVEPTGDGNTEAFF
v_gene: TRBV19; CDR3aa: CASAGTSGTSTQYF
v_gene: TRBV6-5; CDR3aa: CASSYSAGGAYEQYF
v_gene: TRBV29-1; CDR3aa: CSVGWQTEAFF
v_gene: TRBV6-1; CDR3aa: CASSDQTGGAYEQYF
v_gene: TRBV12-3/TRBV12-4; CDR3aa: CASSFWDTTYEQYF
v_gene: TRBV7-2; CDR3aa: CASSRGGGSSYEQYF
v_gene: TRBV13; CDR3aa: CASSFRDSYEQYF
v_gene: TRBV27; CDR3aa: CASSLTGANTEAFF
v_gene: TRBV2; CDR3aa: CASSESRVNYEQFF
v_gene: TRBV27; CDR3aa: CASSLLGGRDSPLHF
v_gene: TRBV6-6; CDR3aa: CASNKGLIWYDEQFF
v_gene: TRBV29-1; CDR3aa: CSVESSGGAEGETQYF
v_gene: TRBV5-4; CDR3aa: CASSTQGMSNQPQHF
v_gene: TRBV29-1; CDR3aa: CSVAVNPQGLNTEAFF
v_gene: TRBV7-6; CDR3aa: CASSLGPGGPFSPDTQYF
v_gene: TRBV19; CDR3aa: CATTPSSGRALNEQFF
v_gene: TRBV6-6; CDR3aa: CASSYSTGQNGYTF
v_gene: TRBV2; CDR3aa: CASSYHTTGDYGYTF
v_gene: TRBV7-9; CDR3aa: CASSFRIRDSQNTEAFF
v_gene: TRBV5-1; CDR3aa: CASSLGPSGLSEETQYF
v_gene: TRBV14; CDR3aa: CASSPGTVNQETQYF
v_gene: TRBV5-1; CDR3aa: CASRDLSKGAGEKLFF
v_gene: TRBV9; CDR3aa: CASRKQGDNGYTF
v_gene: TRBV7-9; CDR3aa: CASSPRPGLAGWGEETQYF
v_gene: TRBV18; CDR3aa: CASSPRQTNQPQHF
v_gene: TRBV10-2; CDR3aa: CASSDSGGAFEQFF
v_gene: TRBV5-1; CDR3aa: CASSFRAGGSYEQYF